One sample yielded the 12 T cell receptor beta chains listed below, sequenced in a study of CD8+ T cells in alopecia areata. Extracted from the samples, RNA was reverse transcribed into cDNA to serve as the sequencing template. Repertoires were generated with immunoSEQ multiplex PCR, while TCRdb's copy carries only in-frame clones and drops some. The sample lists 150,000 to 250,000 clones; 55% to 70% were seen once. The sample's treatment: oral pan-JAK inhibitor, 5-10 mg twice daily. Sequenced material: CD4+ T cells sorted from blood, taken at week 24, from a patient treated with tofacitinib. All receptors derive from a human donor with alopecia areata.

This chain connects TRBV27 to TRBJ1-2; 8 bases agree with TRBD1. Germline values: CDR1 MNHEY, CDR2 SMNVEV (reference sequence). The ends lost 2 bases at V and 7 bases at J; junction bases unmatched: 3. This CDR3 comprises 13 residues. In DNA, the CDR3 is TGTGCCAGCAGTTTACAGGGGGCGCGTGGCTACACCTTC. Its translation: CASSLQGARGYTF.

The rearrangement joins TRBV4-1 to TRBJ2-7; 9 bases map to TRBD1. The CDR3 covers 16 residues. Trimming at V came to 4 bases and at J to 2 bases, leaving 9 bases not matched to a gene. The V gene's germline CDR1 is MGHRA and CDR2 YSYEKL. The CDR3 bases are TGCGCCAGCAGCCTCAACTCCGGGACAGGGACCTACGAGCAGTACTTC. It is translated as CASSLNSGTGTYEQYF.

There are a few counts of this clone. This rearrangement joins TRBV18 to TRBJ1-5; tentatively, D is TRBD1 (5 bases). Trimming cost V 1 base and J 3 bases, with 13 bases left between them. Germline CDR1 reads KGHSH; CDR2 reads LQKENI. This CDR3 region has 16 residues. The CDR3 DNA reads TGTGCCAGCTCACCACTCGGGCAGGGCCCCAATCAGCCCCAGCATTTT. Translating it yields CASSPLGQGPNQPQHF.

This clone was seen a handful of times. CDR3 region: CASSDRGSYNEQFF. Written as DNA, the CDR3 is TGTGCCAGCAGTGACAGGGGCTCCTACAATGAGCAGTTCTTC. The chain links TRBV25-1 to TRBJ2-1; a weak D match, TRBD1 (6 bases). This CDR3 has 14 amino acids. Trimming pared 3 bases from V and 0 bases from J, leaving 6 bases between. Germline values: CDR1 MGHDK, CDR2 SYGVNS.

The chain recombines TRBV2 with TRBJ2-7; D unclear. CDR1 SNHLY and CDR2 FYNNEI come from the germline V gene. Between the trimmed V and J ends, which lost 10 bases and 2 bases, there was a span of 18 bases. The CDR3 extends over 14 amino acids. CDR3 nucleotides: TGTGCCACCTACGCGGCCCGTGGGACCTACGAGCAGTACTTC. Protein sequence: CATYAARGTYEQYF.

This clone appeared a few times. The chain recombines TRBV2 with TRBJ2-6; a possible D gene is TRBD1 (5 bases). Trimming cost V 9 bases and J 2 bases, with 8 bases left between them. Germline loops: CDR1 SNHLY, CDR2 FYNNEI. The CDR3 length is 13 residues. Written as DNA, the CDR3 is TGTGCCAGGCAGGGTACTGGGGCCAACGTCCTGACTTTC. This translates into CARQGTGANVLTF.

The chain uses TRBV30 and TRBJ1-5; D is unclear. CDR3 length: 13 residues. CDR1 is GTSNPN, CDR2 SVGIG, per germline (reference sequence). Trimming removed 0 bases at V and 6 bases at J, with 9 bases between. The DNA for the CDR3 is TGTGCCTGGAGTGTACGTGATTCTCAGCCCCAGCATTTT. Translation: CAWSVRDSQPQHF.

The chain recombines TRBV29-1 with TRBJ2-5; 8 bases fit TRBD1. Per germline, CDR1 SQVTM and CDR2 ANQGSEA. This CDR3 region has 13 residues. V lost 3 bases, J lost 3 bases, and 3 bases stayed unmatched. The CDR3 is CSVEDRAEETQYF. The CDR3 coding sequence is TGCAGCGTTGAGGACAGGGCTGAAGAGACCCAGTACTTC. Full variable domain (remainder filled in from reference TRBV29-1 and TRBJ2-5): SAVISQKPSRDICQRGTSLTIQCQVDSQVTMMFWYRQQPGQSLTLIATANQGSEATYESGFVIDKFPISRPNLTFSTLTVSNMSPEDSSIYLCSVEDRAEETQYFGPGTRLLVL.

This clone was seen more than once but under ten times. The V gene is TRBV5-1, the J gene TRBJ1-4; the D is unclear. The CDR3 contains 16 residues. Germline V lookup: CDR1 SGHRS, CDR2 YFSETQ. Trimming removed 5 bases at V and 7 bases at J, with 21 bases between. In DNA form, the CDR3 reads TGCGCCAGCAGTTTCGTACCCGGGGAGACGAGTGAAAAACTGTTTTTT. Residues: CASSFVPGETSEKLFF.

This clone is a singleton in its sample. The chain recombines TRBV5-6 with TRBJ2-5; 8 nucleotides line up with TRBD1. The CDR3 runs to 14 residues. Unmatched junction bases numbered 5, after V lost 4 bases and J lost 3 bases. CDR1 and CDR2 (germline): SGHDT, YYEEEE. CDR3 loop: CASSLPGQEETQYF. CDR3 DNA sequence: TGTGCCAGCAGCCTACCGGGACAGGAAGAGACCCAGTACTTC.

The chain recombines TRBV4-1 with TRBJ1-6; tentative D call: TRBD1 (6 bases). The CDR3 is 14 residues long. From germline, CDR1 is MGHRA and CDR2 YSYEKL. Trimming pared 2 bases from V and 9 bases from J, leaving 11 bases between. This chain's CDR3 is CASSQLYRVSPLHF. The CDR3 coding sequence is TGCGCCAGCAGCCAACTGTACAGGGTTTCACCCCTCCACTTT.

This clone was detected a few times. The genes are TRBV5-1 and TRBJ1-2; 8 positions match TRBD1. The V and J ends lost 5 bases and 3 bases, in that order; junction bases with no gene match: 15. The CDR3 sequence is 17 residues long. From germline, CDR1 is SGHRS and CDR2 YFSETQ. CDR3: CASSFVASGGADYGYTF. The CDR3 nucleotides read TGCGCCAGCAGTTTCGTGGCCTCAGGGGGCGCCGACTATGGCTACACCTTC.